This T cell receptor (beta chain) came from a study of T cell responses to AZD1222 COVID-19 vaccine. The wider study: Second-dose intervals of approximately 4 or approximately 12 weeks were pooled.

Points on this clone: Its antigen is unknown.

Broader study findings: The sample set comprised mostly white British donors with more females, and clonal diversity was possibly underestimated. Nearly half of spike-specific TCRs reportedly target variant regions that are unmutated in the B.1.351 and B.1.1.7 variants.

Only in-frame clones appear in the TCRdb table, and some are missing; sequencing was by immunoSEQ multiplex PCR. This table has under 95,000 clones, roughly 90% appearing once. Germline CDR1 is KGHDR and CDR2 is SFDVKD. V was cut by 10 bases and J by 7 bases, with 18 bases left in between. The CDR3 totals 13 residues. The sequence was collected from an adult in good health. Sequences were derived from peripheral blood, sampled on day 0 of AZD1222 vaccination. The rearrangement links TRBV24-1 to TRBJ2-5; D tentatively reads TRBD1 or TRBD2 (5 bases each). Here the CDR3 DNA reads TGTGCCACGAGGGTTCTGGGGCCAGGGACCCAGTACTTC. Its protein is CATRVLGPGTQYF.